This TCR beta chain is from a study of CXCR3-negative and CXCR3-positive naive CD8 T cells (dated by TCRdb to 2018 to 2020). Context from the whole study: Approximately 130 million TRB reads were obtained in total, roughly 1.5 +/- 0.3 million reads per library. The diversity and physicochemical repertoire analyses included more than nine donors pooled from two independent experiments. Naive subsets from five or six donors and memory cells from 3 donors were included in the TRBV-TRBJ cluster analysis.

Each CD8+ T cell subset was flow-sorted in triplicate, and around 320,000 cells per subset were placed directly into RLT lysis buffer. To keep memory contaminants out, a stringent definition of naive CD8+ T cells was applied: CD45RO-CCR7+CD27+CD95-. Peripheral blood mononuclear cells were isolated from buffy coats by standard density gradient centrifugation. Naive CXCR3-negative and CXCR3-positive CD8+ T cells were flow-sorted on a FACSAria III. Total RNA was extracted from sorted cells using an RNeasy Mini Kit. Sequenced on a NextSeq 550. The Human TCR Profiling Kit (MiLaboratory) was used to prepare UMI-labeled 5' RACE TRB cDNA libraries. cDNA synthesis used the entire amount of extracted RNA, and PCR amplification then used the entire amount of cDNA produced. Libraries were prepared in parallel with an identical number of PCR cycles. Turning to the authors' computational methods: With a requirement of at least two reads per UMI, MIGEC and MiXCR extracted about 50,000 +/- 10,000 unique UMI-labeled TRB cDNA molecules per library. An average of around 40,000 +/- 10,000 functional in-frame TRB CDR3 nucleotide clonotypes without stop codons was found per library. After downsampling to 5000 UMI-labeled TRB molecules per sample, diversity metrics, including normalized Shannon-Wiener and Chao1, were computed in VDJtools. For the central five CDR3 residues, VDJtools calculated physicochemical properties weighted by clonotype size, namely interaction energy, strength, volume and Kidera factor 4. The reads went through TCRdb reprocessing, and each CDR3 protein sequence gets one entry with no DNA. These V and J calls rely on TCRdb rather than the paper's analysis. The table held for this sample gives 150,000 to 180,000 distinct CDR3 sequences. The leading ten clones occupy around 0.5% of the sample.

Study-wide findings and limitations: TRB CDR3s from CXCR3-positive naive cells showed higher hydrophobicity (lower Kidera factor 4), lower energy, and higher strength and volume indices than CXCR3-negative naive cells. Naive CXCR3-negative and CXCR3-positive cells from the same donor showed similar TRBV-TRBJ usage, whereas memory cells showed distinct patterns. Freshly isolated PBMCs were used for most assays because CXCR3 expression partially decreased after cryopreservation. Because surface CD5, which has been linked to self-reactivity in mice, was comparable between naive subsets, TCR interaction strength was also inferred from TRB CDR3 physicochemical properties. Both naive subsets had comparably high repertoire diversity, while memory CD8+ T cells had much lower repertoire diversity.

The CDR3 goes from the cysteine to the phenylalanine over 15 residues. The DNA is not on file. Regarding this clonotype: Its specific antigen is unknown.

The V gene is TRBV12-3 or TRBV12-4 and the J gene is TRBJ1-1. The sequence was collected from a human donor in good health. Some clones in this sample may be carry-over from other donors' samples. The sequencing input was naive CXCR3+ CD8+ T cells from blood. The cell subset or site label, read with the paper, signifies: CD45RO-CCR7+CD27+CD95- naive CD8+ T cells expressing CXCR3 (TNR3+). CDR3 region: CASRAVRALNTEAFF.